This T cell receptor beta chain was sequenced for a study of identical twins. Study-level findings and limits: Weaker excess twin sharing was seen among beta out-of-frame sequences.

Comment on this clonotype: Its antigen is unknown.

A universal primer site was added by template switching, and unique molecular identifiers were carried by the cDNA. In TCRdb, the 5' RACE reads were re-called with MiXCR into one record per CDR3 protein. The sample holds hundreds of thousands of distinct CDR3 sequences; over 8.5% are singletons and the top ten take around 0.95%. The CDR3 is made up of 13 amino acids. Germline-derived CDR1 and CDR2 are LNHNV and YYDKDF (reference sequence). The ends were cut back, 1 base at V and 5 bases at J, with 5 bases in the middle. A further study also used this sample, focusing on yellow fever vaccine responses in identical twins. This second study says: Twins' T cell vaccine responses reportedly looked partly convergent, partly personalized.

The receptor's source is a young woman in good health. The sequenced material came from PBMCs. This chain uses TRBV15 with TRBJ1-4; D call uncertain. The CDR3 nucleotides read TGTGCCACCAGCAGAGCCAGGAATGAAAAACTGTTTTTT. Encoded protein: CATSRARNEKLFF.